The present TCR beta chain was sequenced within a study of PD-1 blockade in mismatch repair-deficient tumors. General study findings and limits: Rapid post-treatment expansion, then contraction, generally preceding radiologic response, marked tumor-resident clones.

About this clone itself: What it binds is unknown.

Method: immunoSEQ multiplex PCR; TCRdb's copy keeps in-frame clones and lacks some. The sample comprises 100,000 to 150,000 clones, about 88% of which are singletons, and approximately 13% rests with the top ten. The starting material was peripheral blood, obtained 44 weeks after starting pembrolizumab. This receptor was taken from an adult with mismatch repair-deficient cancer.

CDR3 sequence: CASSLAKEQYF. CDR3 bases: TGTGCCAGCAGCTTAGCGAAAGAGCAGTACTTC. This rearrangement joins TRBV7-9 to TRBJ2-7; D unresolved. The ends were cut back, 0 bases at V and 7 bases at J, with 4 bases in the middle. CDR1 SEHNR and CDR2 FQNEAQ come from the germline V gene (reference sequence). There are 11 residues in the CDR3.